What follows are 27 T cell receptor beta chains derived from one specimen sequenced in a study of human T cells and chemical hapten exposure (dated by TCRdb to 2020 to 2023). Library prep was done by RACE. TCRdb records NextSeq 500 as the sequencer. TCRdb trimmed the raw reads at Q25, called clones with MiXCR and kept productive beta chains. CDR3 protein duplicates are merged, each entry listing the most common genes and DNA. This sample holds 250,000 or so distinct CDR3 sequences; 7% to 10% were observed only once. The top ten clones comprise roughly 2.5% of the sample. Reading the label with the study, this specimen's time point is: pre-sensitization, week 0. Taken with the paper, the label for treatment or condition translates to: therapeutic diphenylcyclopropenone sensitization with weekly scalp DPC. Material: whole blood, obtained in connection with sensitization to the hapten diphenylcyclopropenone (DPC). These receptors were collected from a woman aged 35 to 49 with alopecia areata. Some clones in this sample may be carry-over from other donors' samples.

This clonotype was counted many times. V is TRBV7-3 and J is TRBJ2-3; 8 positions agree with TRBD1. V was clipped by 2 bases and J by 2 bases; unmatched bases: 6. Germline V lookup: CDR1 SGHTA, CDR2 FQGTGA. This CDR3 comprises 16 residues. The CDR3 loop reads CASSLGGTGFTDTQYF. DNA of the CDR3: TGTGCCAGCAGCTTAGGCGGGACAGGATTCACAGATACGCAGTATTTT.

The rearrangement uses TRBV7-2 and TRBJ2-1; 8 bases fit TRBD2. Trimming at V came to 1 base and at J to 9 bases, leaving 5 bases not matched to a gene. CDR1 is SGHTA and CDR2 is FQGNSA in the germline V gene. The CDR3 loop spans 14 amino acids. In nucleotides, the CDR3 is TGTGCCAGCAGCTTAGTAGCGGGAAGGACTGAGCAGTTCTTC. Its translation is CASSLVAGRTEQFF. Full variable domain (remainder filled in from reference TRBV7-2 and TRBJ2-1): GAGVSQSPSNKVTEKGKDVELRCDPISGHTALYWYRQSLGQGLEFLIYFQGNSAPDKSGLPSDRFSAERTGGSVSTLTIQRTQQEDSAVYLCASSLVAGRTEQFFGPGTRLTVL.

This clonotype was counted only a few times. The rearrangement uses TRBV10-3 and TRBJ2-2, with D unclear. This CDR3 is 13 amino acids long. CDR1 is ENHRY, CDR2 SYGVKD, per germline. The V gene lost 4 bases and the J gene lost 0 bases, with 3 bases spanning the gap. The CDR3 here is CAISAPNTGELFF. Here the CDR3 DNA reads TGTGCCATCAGTGCACCGAACACCGGGGAGCTGTTTTTT.

This clonotype has a handful of counts. The V and J genes are TRBV7-2 and TRBJ2-5; D possibly corresponds to TRBD2 (6 bases). CDR3 size: 15 residues. The germline CDR1 and CDR2 sequences are SGHTA and FQGNSA. V lost 3 bases and J 5 bases, leaving 16 bases between the germline ends. CDR3 bases: TGTGCCAGCAGCTTTTCACAAACCGGAGGGGAGACCCAGTACTTC. Amino acids: CASSFSQTGGETQYF.

This clonotype turned up a few times. The chain employs TRBV11-2 and TRBJ2-2, with 7 bases fitting TRBD1. The ends lost 5 bases at V and 5 bases at J; junction bases unmatched: 8. The V gene's germline CDR1 is SGHAT and CDR2 FQNNGV. The CDR3 spans 15 residues. CDR3 sequence (DNA): TGTGCCAGCAGCCCAAGGGGGCTCGGAACCGGGGAGCTGTTTTTT. Protein product: CASSPRGLGTGELFF.

This clonotype was seen only a few times. The chain has TRBV12-3 or TRBV12-4 and TRBJ2-3; D is undetermined. The CDR3 runs to 15 residues. Trimming cost V 3 bases and J 0 bases, with 10 bases left between them. CDR3 sequence (DNA): TGTGCCAGCAGTTTGAGTCAGACAAGCACAGATACGCAGTATTTT. Translated: CASSLSQTSTDTQYF.

This clonotype was counted only a few times. The chain couples TRBV28 to TRBJ2-2; 11 bases are a match to TRBD2. The CDR3 contains 17 residues. Germline V gene lookup returns CDR1 MDHEN and CDR2 SYDVKM. V lost 3 bases and J lost 5; bases outside the gene matches: 8. CDR3 loop: CASSFSASGRMTGELFF. The CDR3, as DNA: TGTGCCAGCAGTTTTTCGGCTAGCGGGAGGATGACCGGGGAGCTGTTTTTT.

This clonotype was seen repeatedly, ten times or more. V is TRBV20-1 and J is TRBJ2-1; D might be TRBD2 (6 bases). V was shortened by 2 bases and J by 1 base, with 9 bases between the two germline ends. Germline V gene lookup returns CDR1 DFQATT and CDR2 SNEGSKA (reference sequence). The CDR3 sequence is 14 residues long. CDR3 DNA sequence: TGCAGTGCTAGACTAGCGAGGTCCTACAATGAGCAGTTCTTC. Encoded protein: CSARLARSYNEQFF.

This rearrangement joins TRBV28 to TRBJ2-7; 13 bases align to TRBD2. The CDR3 extends over 16 amino acids. Germline lookup yields CDR1 MDHEN and CDR2 SYDVKM. V lost 3 bases, J lost 6 bases, and 8 bases stayed unmatched. The CDR3 spells CASSFTSGRAGLEQYF. Here the CDR3 DNA reads TGTGCCAGCAGTTTTACTAGCGGGAGGGCCGGACTCGAGCAGTACTTC.

The chain links TRBV20-1 to TRBJ2-3, with TRBD2 matching over 11 bases. V lost 1 base to trimming and J lost 3 bases; unmatched junction nucleotides: 6. The CDR3 length is 16 residues. The V gene's germline CDR1 is DFQATT and CDR2 SNEGSKA (reference sequence). CDR3 region: CSARVGRTSGTDTQYF. Here the CDR3 DNA reads TGCAGTGCTAGAGTGGGGAGGACTAGCGGGACAGATACGCAGTATTTT.

The chain carries TRBV6-2 or TRBV6-3 and TRBJ2-3; 10 nucleotides align to TRBD2. CDR3 length: 17 residues. With V trimmed by 6 bases and J by 0 bases, 9 bases remained unmatched. In germline, CDR1 is MNHEY, CDR2 SVGEGT. This CDR3 reads CASRKPGLAPSTDTQYF. DNA of the CDR3: TGTGCCAGCAGGAAGCCGGGACTAGCGCCTAGCACAGATACGCAGTATTTT.

Written as DNA, the CDR3 is TGTGCCAGCAGCGCTCCCCGTAGGTTAGAGGATACCTCCTACAATGAGCAGTTCTTC. This gives the protein CASSAPRRLEDTSYNEQFF. The J gene is TRBJ2-1, the V gene TRBV9, with D uncertain. The germline V gene has CDR1 SGDLS and CDR2 YYNGEE. The V and J ends lost 3 bases and 0 bases respectively, with 22 bases between them. This CDR3 spans 19 amino acids.

This clonotype has more than one count but fewer than ten. The gene calls are TRBV7-9 and TRBJ2-2; D remains unclear. The ends were cut back, 3 bases at V and 7 bases at J, with 6 bases in the middle. There are 12 residues in the CDR3. From germline, CDR1 is SEHNR and CDR2 FQNEAQ (reference sequence). DNA of the CDR3: TGTGCCAGCAGCTTTAAGAGCGGGGAGCTGTTTTTT. This codes for CASSFKSGELFF.

This clonotype has a count of ten or more. V gene TRBV6-2 or TRBV6-3 combines with J gene TRBJ2-2; D not resolved. With 2 bases removed from V and 0 bases from J, the gap between germline ends came to 10 bases. This CDR3 is built from 16 residues. Germline V lookup: CDR1 MNHEY, CDR2 SVGEGT. This chain's CDR3 is CASSYARRTNTGELFF. The CDR3 DNA reads TGTGCCAGCAGTTACGCCCGGAGAACGAACACCGGGGAGCTGTTTTTT.

The chain employs TRBV28 and TRBJ2-1, with D perhaps TRBD1 or TRBD2 (6 bases each). The CDR3 extends over 15 amino acids. The germline gives CDR1 MDHEN, CDR2 SYDVKM. Trimming pared 7 bases from V and 5 bases from J, leaving 18 bases between. The CDR3 coding sequence is TGTGCCAGCACCGGGCCACGGAGGGGGGACAATGAGCAGTTCTTC. This gives the protein CASTGPRRGDNEQFF.

This clonotype was seen a handful of times. The V gene is TRBV15, the J gene TRBJ2-7; 7 bases align to TRBD1. V dropped 3 bases and J dropped 7; count of bases not matched to a gene: 18. The CDR3 length is 17 residues. CDR1 and CDR2 (germline): LNHNV, YYDKDF (reference sequence). CDR3 DNA: TGTGCCACCAGCAGGGTCGCCGGGACAGCACATCCTATGGAGCAGTACTTC. Its protein is CATSRVAGTAHPMEQYF. Using reference TRBV15 and TRBJ2-7 for the parts outside the CDR3, the full variable domain is DAMVIQNPRYQVTQFGKPVTLSCSQTLNHNVMYWYQQKSSQAPKLLFHYYDKDFNNEADTPDNFQSRRPNTSFCFLDIRSPGLGDTAMYLCATSRVAGTAHPMEQYFGPGTRLTVT.

This clonotype came up many times. J is TRBJ1-4 and V is TRBV6-6; maybe TRBD1 (5 bases). The CDR3 totals 12 residues. With 6 bases removed from V and 4 bases from J, the gap between germline ends came to 6 bases. Germline CDR1 MNHNY, CDR2 SVGAGI (reference sequence). The chain's CDR3 is CASRGLNEKLFF. CDR3 nucleotide sequence: TGTGCCAGCAGGGGGCTTAATGAAAAACTGTTTTTT.

The sample holds one count of this clonotype. A single base separates this from a much larger clone, so it may be a read error. The chain joins TRBV6-6 to TRBJ2-5; D may be TRBD1 (6 bases). The CDR3 is 13 amino acids. CDR1 MNHNY and CDR2 SVGAGI come from the germline V gene (reference sequence). V lost 7 bases and J lost 4, with 13 bases in between. The CDR3 DNA follows: TGTGCCAGCACTGACAGGCGGCTAGAGACCCAGTACTTC. Protein product: CASTDRRLETQYF.

This clonotype was detected ten times or more. V is TRBV20-1 and J is TRBJ2-3, with unresolved D. The length of the CDR3 is 14 residues. Looked up from germline, CDR1 is DFQATT and CDR2 is SNEGSKA (reference sequence). V lost 5 bases, J lost 0 bases, and 12 bases lay in between. CDR3 region: CSAPLWGSTDTQYF. Written as DNA, the CDR3 is TGCAGTGCTCCGCTCTGGGGTAGCACAGATACGCAGTATTTT.

In nucleotides, the CDR3 is TGTGCCAGCAGGCCATACTCTGGAAACACCATATATTTT. Residues: CASRPYSGNTIYF. The rearrangement uses TRBV27 and TRBJ1-3; no definite D call. The V end lost 6 bases, the J end lost 0 bases, and 6 bases lay between the germline ends. The germline gives CDR1 MNHEY, CDR2 SMNVEV (reference sequence). The CDR3 has 13 amino acids.

In its sample, this clonotype was seen a few times. V gene TRBV9 combines with J gene TRBJ1-2; TRBD1 is a possible D gene (6 bases). Germline values: CDR1 SGDLS, CDR2 YYNGEE. V lost 4 bases to trimming and J lost 8 bases, with 21 bases between them. This CDR3 spans 15 amino acids. The CDR3 region has the DNA TGTGCCAGCAGCCCGAGACCAGGGGAGGTATACGGCTACACCTTC. Translated: CASSPRPGEVYGYTF.

The gene calls are TRBV20-1 and TRBJ2-3; 7 nucleotides match TRBD2. This CDR3 is built from 14 residues. V lost 6 bases, J lost 5 bases, and 11 bases stayed unmatched. Per the germline V gene, CDR1 is DFQATT and CDR2 is SNEGSKA (reference sequence). Written as DNA, the CDR3 is TGCAGTGCCCCGGGGTGGGCGGGAGTAGATACGCAGTATTTT. This sequence encodes CSAPGWAGVDTQYF.

This clonotype was counted between two and nine times. This sequence joins TRBV19 and TRBJ2-2, with TRBD2 matching over 13 bases. The J segment lost 6 bases and the V segment lost 4 bases, leaving 11 bases of the junction unmatched. This CDR3 has 18 residues. Germline CDR1 is LNHDA and CDR2 is SQIVND (reference sequence). The CDR3 loop reads CASSTPGLAGASAGELFF. Written as DNA, the CDR3 is TGTGCCAGTAGTACCCCAGGACTAGCGGGAGCCTCTGCCGGGGAGCTGTTTTTT. Drawing the rest from reference TRBV19 and TRBJ2-2, the complete variable domain is DGGITQSPKYLFRKEGQNVTLSCEQNLNHDAMYWYRQDPGQGLRLIYYSQIVNDFQKGDIAEGYSVSREKKESFPLTVTSAQKNPTAFYLCASSTPGLAGASAGELFFGEGSRLTVL.

This chain uses TRBV6-5 with TRBJ1-2; D gene ambiguous. Germline lookup yields CDR1 MNHEY and CDR2 SVGAGI. Trimming pared 4 bases from V and 8 bases from J, leaving 14 bases between. The CDR3 runs to 13 residues. The CDR3 DNA sequence: TGTGCCAGCAGTTCGCAGCAGAGAGGAGGCTACACCTTC. Encoded protein: CASSSQQRGGYTF.

This clonotype was recorded a few times. The chain's CDR3 is CSVVKQGVNTEAFF. In DNA, the CDR3 is TGCAGCGTTGTCAAGCAGGGGGTGAACACTGAAGCTTTCTTT. The chain is built from TRBV29-1 and TRBJ1-1; 7 positions agree with TRBD1. CDR3 size: 14 residues. Germline loops: CDR1 SQVTM, CDR2 ANQGSEA. Trimming took 4 bases from V and 0 from J; bases not matched to a gene: 5.

This clonotype was counted only a few times. The rearrangement joins TRBV28 to TRBJ2-7; 11 bases map to TRBD2. V lost 4 bases, J lost 2 bases, and 7 bases stayed unmatched. This CDR3 is 16 amino acids long. Germline CDR1 and CDR2: MDHEN and SYDVKM. The CDR3 loop is CASSSPGTSGTYEQYF. CDR3 in DNA: TGTGCCAGCAGTTCCCCAGGGACTAGCGGTACCTACGAGCAGTACTTC.

At least ten counts were recorded for this clonotype. The rearrangement joins TRBV5-1 to TRBJ2-7; TRBD1 agrees at 9 bases. The germline V gene encodes CDR1 SGHRS and CDR2 YFSETQ. V lost 5 bases, J lost 6 bases, and 6 bases stayed unmatched. The CDR3 has 13 residues. The CDR3 spells CASRKGQGSEQYF. Written as DNA, the CDR3 is TGCGCCAGCAGGAAGGGACAGGGCTCCGAGCAGTACTTC.